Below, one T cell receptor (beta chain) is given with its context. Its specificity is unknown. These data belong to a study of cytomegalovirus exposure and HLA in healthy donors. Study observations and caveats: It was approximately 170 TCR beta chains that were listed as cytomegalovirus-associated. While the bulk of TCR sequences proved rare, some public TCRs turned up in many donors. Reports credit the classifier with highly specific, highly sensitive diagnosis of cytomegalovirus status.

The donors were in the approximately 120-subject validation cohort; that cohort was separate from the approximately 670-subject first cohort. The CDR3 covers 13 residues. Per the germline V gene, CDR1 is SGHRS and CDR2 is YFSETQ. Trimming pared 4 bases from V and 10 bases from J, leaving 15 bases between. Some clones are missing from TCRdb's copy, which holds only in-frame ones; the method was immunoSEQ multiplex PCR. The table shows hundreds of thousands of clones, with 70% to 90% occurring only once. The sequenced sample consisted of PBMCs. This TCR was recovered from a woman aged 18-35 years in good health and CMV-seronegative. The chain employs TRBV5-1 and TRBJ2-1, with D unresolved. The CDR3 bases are TGCGCCAGCAGCCCGGGTCCCAATGAGGAGCAGTTCTTC. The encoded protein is CASSPGPNEEQFF.